Sequencing of this TCR beta chain was carried out in a study of vaccination effects on CD4 cells after COVID-19 (dated by TCRdb to 2021 to 2024). About the study as a whole: Two doses of either the BNT162b2 or the mRNA-1273 mRNA SARS-CoV-2 vaccine were administered to participants. The full study included over 8 COVID-19 convalescent patients and a few SARS-CoV-2-naive healthy vaccine recipients. In both COVID-19 convalescent patients and infection-naive vaccine recipients, the study compared SARS-CoV-2 spike-specific CD4+ TCR repertoires from before mRNA vaccination with those from after it. Cultures from other donors in the study were sequenced with the Oncomine TCR Beta short-read assay on an Illumina iSeq 100. What the work shows at the level of the full study, not this receptor alone: The study was limited by a small number of convalescent patients and lacked early post-infection timepoints. Both infection-induced and vaccine-induced clones contracted markedly at late post-vaccination timepoints, which is consistent with waning T cell responses. In healthy vaccine recipients, vaccine-induced clones were almost all SARS-CoV-2 mono-reactive, with only 1 of 255 being cross-reactive with common cold coronaviruses.

In the case of this clone: The target of this receptor is not known. Base qualities are not provided; no much larger clone lies one nucleotide away.

The ViraFEST assay stimulated PBMC with viral peptide pools and then used TCR sequencing to identify antigen-specific CD4+ T cell clonotypes by expansion. After around 11 days of culture, CD4+ T cells were isolated with the EasySep CD4+ T cell isolation kit. Healthy vaccine recipients had no prior SARS-CoV-2 infection, confirmed by negative nucleocapsid antibodies before and after vaccination. About 2 million PBMC per well were cultured in IMDM with roughly 5% human AB serum, roughly 10 IU/ml IL-2 and gentamicin, plus 10 ug/ml peptides. On days 3 and 7, half of the culture medium was replaced with fresh IL-2-containing medium. Each peptide stimulation condition was cultured in triplicate wells unless otherwise noted. PBMC were separated from whole blood using Ficoll-Paque Plus gradient centrifugation and were then either cryopreserved at -140C or used fresh. The overlapping peptide pools covered the spike proteins of SARS-CoV-2 as well as those of the common cold coronaviruses HCoV-NL63, HCoV-OC43 and HCoV-229E. The QIAamp micro DNA kit was used to extract genomic DNA from the cultured CD4+ T cells.

The library was built by means of the immunoSEQ multiplex PCR assay. DNA from the cultured and isolated CD4+ T cells underwent TCR beta CDR3 sequencing. Concerning the study's data processing: Non-productive TCR sequences were removed and reads were trimmed to the CDR3 region, keeping CDR3s of at least 7 amino acids. The MANAFEST web app was used to identify antigen-specific clonotypes by comparing expansion in peptide wells with expansion in reference cultures. For clones to be considered positive, expansion at FDR<0.05 versus reference and all other wells, an odds ratio above 5, and a frequency above 0.1% in two replicate wells were required. A clonotype was called cross-reactive if it was significantly expanded both in SARS-CoV-2 spike wells and in at least one common cold coronavirus spike condition. CDR3 similarity was assessed by Levenshtein distance with the stringdist R package, and unrooted trees were built with ape in R 3.6.1. TCRdb holds this immuneACCESS table with in-frame rearrangements only. Some clones are missing; in checked studies, unresolved V genes explain under half, and the rest has no known cause. V and J calls and clone size are those listed in that table; D and trimming were worked out from the DNA. The sample yields 50,000 or so clones; 80% were counted once. The ten largest clones capture approximately 2.4% of the sample.

Reading the germline V gene gives CDR1 KGHDR and CDR2 SFDVKD. Counted from cysteine to phenylalanine, this CDR3 has 18 amino acids. The sequence is cut down to CDR3 DNA, 54 bases in frame from base 1. The V end gives up 0 bases and the J end 0 bases, leaving 7 bases in the junction not matched to a gene. The chain was built from TRBV24-1 and TRBJ2-1, and 7 bases in between align with TRBD2. This TCR derives from a human donor who received a COVID-19 vaccine. The sample here was CD4+ T cells from PBMCs cultured with HCoV-229E spike peptides, taken before COVID-19 vaccination. The sample's cell subset or site, from its label and the paper: HCoV-229E spike overlapping peptide pool stimulation. The bases are TGTGCCACCAGTGATTTGAAGGCGGGGGACTACTCCTACAATGAGCAGTTCTTC. Translated, this is CATSDLKAGDYSYNEQFF.